This is a list of T cell receptor beta chains from one sample in a study of blood T cells in healthy people across ages. TCRdb passed the 5' RACE reads through MiXCR, listing each CDR3 protein once. The table has roughly 1,500,000 distinct CDR3 sequences, approximately 42% seen once; the top ten hold 7% to 9.5%. The sequencing sample was made of blood. Receptors were obtained from a woman younger than 35 in good health. Both conserved end residues are part of each CDR3. D genes are given only for firm matches. A clone size is listed for some rows: how often the clone was seen (once, few, many), or a class if it is expanded.

v_call: TRBV20-1
clone_size: .
j_call: TRBJ2-7
d_call: .
cdr3_aa: CSARAVEQNYEQYF
cdr3_nt: TGCAGTGCTAGAGCGGTGGAGCAAAACTACGAGCAGTACTTC

v_call: TRBV4-2
clone_size: .
j_call: TRBJ2-7
d_call: TRBD2
cdr3_aa: CASSQDTGTRYYEQYF
cdr3_nt: TGTGCCAGCAGCCAAGATACGGGGACTAGATACTACGAGCAGTACTTC

v_call: TRBV12-3/TRBV12-4
clone_size: .
j_call: TRBJ2-1
d_call: TRBD1
cdr3_aa: CASGVLGGSQEQFF
cdr3_nt: TGTGCCAGTGGTGTGTTAGGGGGCTCTCAGGAGCAGTTCTTC

v_call: TRBV6-5
clone_size: .
j_call: TRBJ1-5
d_call: .
cdr3_aa: CASASSPSQPQHF
cdr3_nt: TGTGCCAGCGCATCGAGCCCTAGCCAGCCCCAGCATTTT

v_call: TRBV5-1
clone_size: many
j_call: TRBJ2-7
d_call: .
cdr3_aa: CASSLMEGSYEQYF
cdr3_nt: TGCGCCAGCAGCTTGATGGAGGGTTCCTACGAGCAGTACTTC

v_call: TRBV29-1
clone_size: few
j_call: TRBJ2-1
d_call: .
cdr3_aa: CSVSAEGSYNEQFF
cdr3_nt: TGCAGCGTTTCAGCGGAGGGCTCCTACAATGAGCAGTTCTTC

v_call: TRBV20-1
clone_size: few
j_call: TRBJ2-5
d_call: .
cdr3_aa: CSARDADLQETQYF
cdr3_nt: TGCAGTGCTAGAGATGCGGACTTACAAGAGACCCAGTACTTC

v_call: TRBV10-3
clone_size: .
j_call: TRBJ2-7
d_call: TRBD2
cdr3_aa: CAISEPKREGALEQYF
cdr3_nt: TGTGCCATCAGTGAGCCCAAGCGGGAGGGGGCCCTCGAGCAGTACTTC

v_call: TRBV28
clone_size: .
j_call: TRBJ2-3
d_call: TRBD2
cdr3_aa: CASSLRGGNTDTQYF
cdr3_nt: TGTGCCAGCAGCCTACGGGGGGGAAACACGGATACGCAGTATTTT

v_call: TRBV20-1
clone_size: few
j_call: TRBJ1-1
d_call: .
cdr3_aa: CSASSGTVNTEAFF
cdr3_nt: TGCAGTGCTAGCTCAGGGACGGTGAACACTGAAGCTTTCTTT

v_call: TRBV20-1
clone_size: .
j_call: TRBJ2-3
d_call: TRBD2
cdr3_aa: CSAAGGKDTQYF
cdr3_nt: TGCAGTGCCGCGGGGGGAAAAGATACGCAGTATTTT

v_call: TRBV24-1
clone_size: .
j_call: TRBJ2-1
d_call: .
cdr3_aa: CATSVGRPGDADEQFF
cdr3_nt: TGTGCCACCAGTGTGGGTAGGCCAGGGGATGCCGATGAGCAGTTCTTC

v_call: TRBV3-1
clone_size: .
j_call: TRBJ1-2
d_call: .
cdr3_aa: CASSQSEGLAGGYTF
cdr3_nt: TGTGCCAGCAGCCAATCGGAGGGACTAGCTGGTGGCTACACCTTC

v_call: TRBV25-1
clone_size: few
j_call: TRBJ2-7
d_call: TRBD1
cdr3_aa: CASTPGQFNNEQYF
cdr3_nt: TGTGCCAGCACCCCGGGACAGTTTAACAACGAGCAGTACTTC

v_call: TRBV5-1
clone_size: few
j_call: TRBJ2-1
d_call: .
cdr3_aa: CASSFLRDAYNEQFF
cdr3_nt: TGCGCCAGCAGCTTCCTCCGGGATGCCTACAATGAGCAGTTCTTC

v_call: TRBV5-1
clone_size: few
j_call: TRBJ2-1
d_call: .
cdr3_aa: CASSPGGKNNEQFF
cdr3_nt: TGCGCCAGCAGTCCCGGGGGCAAGAACAATGAGCAGTTCTTC

v_call: TRBV20-1
clone_size: .
j_call: TRBJ2-7
d_call: .
cdr3_aa: CSARGRGVGNYEQYF
cdr3_nt: TGCAGTGCTAGAGGAAGGGGGGTAGGAAACTACGAGCAGTACTTC

v_call: TRBV20-1
clone_size: .
j_call: TRBJ2-3
d_call: TRBD1
cdr3_aa: CSPYGTGSTDTQYF
cdr3_nt: TGCAGCCCTTACGGGACAGGGAGCACAGATACGCAGTATTTT

v_call: TRBV7-8
clone_size: .
j_call: TRBJ1-1
d_call: TRBD1
cdr3_aa: CASSLEGQGAGTEAFF
cdr3_nt: TGTGCCAGCAGCTTAGAGGGACAGGGGGCTGGCACTGAAGCTTTCTTT

v_call: TRBV4-1
clone_size: few
j_call: TRBJ1-2
d_call: TRBD1
cdr3_aa: CASSQEGTGGGGYTF
cdr3_nt: TGCGCCAGCAGCCAAGAAGGGACAGGGGGCGGCGGCTACACCTTC

v_call: TRBV20-1
clone_size: few
j_call: TRBJ2-5
d_call: .
cdr3_aa: CSAPAETQYF
cdr3_nt: TGCAGTGCCCCCGCGGAGACCCAGTACTTC

v_call: TRBV29-1
clone_size: .
j_call: TRBJ2-2
d_call: .
cdr3_aa: CSVLHANTGELFF
cdr3_nt: TGCAGCGTTCTCCACGCGAACACCGGGGAGCTGTTTTTT

v_call: TRBV20-1
clone_size: few
j_call: TRBJ2-5
d_call: TRBD1
cdr3_aa: CSAKRQGGTPDQETQYF
cdr3_nt: TGCAGTGCCAAACGACAGGGGGGAACCCCCGACCAAGAGACCCAGTACTTC

v_call: TRBV16
clone_size: .
j_call: TRBJ1-2
d_call: TRBD1
cdr3_aa: CASSQSRDSYYGYTF
cdr3_nt: TGTGCCAGCAGCCAATCTCGGGACAGTTACTATGGCTACACCTTC